This T cell receptor beta chain was retrieved from a study of low-dose radiotherapy and immunotherapy resistance in tumors. Looking at the study overall: A total of 13 Gy over 26 weeks was given to Cohort 2 as 1 Gy per fraction every two weeks. Intravenous ipilimumab 1 mg/kg every six weeks was given with nivolumab 240 mg every two weeks.

The sample holds many counts of this clonotype. The CDR3 totals 11 residues. Alpha and beta chains were covered, as first-strand cDNA relied on TRAV- and TRBV-specific primers. With a V-primer adapter and a constant-region primer, TCRs were amplified for roughly 21 PCR cycles. TCRdb fed the reads into MiXCR, producing one record per CDR3 protein. The repertoire holds 95,000 to 100,000 distinct CDR3 sequences, with about a fifth as singletons. The time point: after trial treatment. Treatment: LDRT plus nivolumab, ipilimumab, low-dose cyclophosphamide and aspirin (RACIN trial). Those eligible were patients bearing advanced solid tumors lacking tumor-infiltrating lymphocytes.

The TCR sequence derives from a male donor with prostate cancer. The chain joins TRBV23-1 to TRBJ2-7; no clear D gene. TRBV23-1 is placed among ORFs of uncertain function. The starting material was PBMCs, obtained after low-dose radiotherapy plus immunotherapy. The CDR3 sequence: CATGPGYEQYF. CDR3 coding DNA: TGCGCTACGGGTCCGGGCTACGAGCAGTACTTC.